This T cell receptor beta chain was documented in a study of blood T cell repertoires in COVID-19. Profiling relied on immunoSEQ multiplex PCR, and the TCRdb table lists in-frame clones only, not all of them. The sample has about 58,000 clones; 90% are singletons. Germline CDR1 DFQATT, CDR2 SNEGSKA (reference sequence). The length of the CDR3 is 14 residues. With 3 bases removed from V and 1 base from J, the gap between germline ends came to 9 bases. The sequence came from a man aged 60 to 69 with acute or convalescent COVID-19. V is TRBV20-1 and J is TRBJ2-2, with D possibly matching TRBD1 (5 bases). The sequenced sample consisted of peripheral blood. The CDR3 DNA follows: TGCAGTGCTAGTCCAGGACAGAACACCGGGGAGCTGTTTTTT. Residues: CSASPGQNTGELFF.